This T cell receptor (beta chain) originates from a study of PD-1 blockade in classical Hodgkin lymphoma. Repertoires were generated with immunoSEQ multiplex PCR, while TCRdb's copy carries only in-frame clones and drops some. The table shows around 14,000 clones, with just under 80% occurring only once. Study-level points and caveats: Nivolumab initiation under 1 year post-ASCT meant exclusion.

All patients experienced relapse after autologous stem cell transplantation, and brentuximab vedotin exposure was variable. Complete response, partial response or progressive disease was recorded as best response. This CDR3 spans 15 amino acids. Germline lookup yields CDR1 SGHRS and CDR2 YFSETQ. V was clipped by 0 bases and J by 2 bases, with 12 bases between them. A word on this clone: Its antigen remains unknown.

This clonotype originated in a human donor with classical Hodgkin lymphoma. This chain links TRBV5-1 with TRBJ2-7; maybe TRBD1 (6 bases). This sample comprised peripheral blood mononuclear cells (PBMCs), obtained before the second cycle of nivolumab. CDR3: CASSLGPGQTYEQYF. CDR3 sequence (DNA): TGCGCCAGCAGCTTGGGTCCTGGACAGACCTACGAGCAGTACTTC.